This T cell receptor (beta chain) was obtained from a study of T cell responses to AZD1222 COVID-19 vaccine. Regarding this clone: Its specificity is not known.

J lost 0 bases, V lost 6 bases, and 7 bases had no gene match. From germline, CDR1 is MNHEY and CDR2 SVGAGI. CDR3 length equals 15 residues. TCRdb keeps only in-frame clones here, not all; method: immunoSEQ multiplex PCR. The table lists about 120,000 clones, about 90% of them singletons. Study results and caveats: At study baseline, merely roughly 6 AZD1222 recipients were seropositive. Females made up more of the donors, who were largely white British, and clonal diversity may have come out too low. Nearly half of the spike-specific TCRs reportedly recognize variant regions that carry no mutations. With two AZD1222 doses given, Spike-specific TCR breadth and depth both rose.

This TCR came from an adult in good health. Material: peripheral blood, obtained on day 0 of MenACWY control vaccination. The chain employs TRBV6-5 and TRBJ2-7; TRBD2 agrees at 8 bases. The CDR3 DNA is TGTGCCAGCAGGAAAAAGCGGGAGAGCTCCTACGAGCAGTACTTC. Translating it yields CASRKKRESSYEQYF.